This T cell receptor (beta chain) comes out of a study of blood T cell repertoires in COVID-19. About the research overall: The United States, Italy and Spain supplied acute and convalescent COVID-19 samples. PBMCs, B-cell-depleted T cells, or T cells provided the cDNA or gDNA that made up the material.

Some clones are missing from TCRdb's copy, which holds only in-frame ones; the method was immunoSEQ multiplex PCR. Of 90,000 to 120,000 clones listed, approximately 90% are singletons. Per germline, CDR1 SGDLS and CDR2 YYNGEE. The CDR3 is 13 residues long. Trimming cost V 3 bases and J 2 bases, with 8 bases left between them. A few counts support this clone. The sequence was collected from a man aged 50 to 60 with active or convalescent COVID-19. The sequenced material came from peripheral blood. The chain recombines TRBV9 with TRBJ1-2; D is possibly TRBD1 (5 bases). In DNA form, the CDR3 reads TGTGCCAGCAGCGCTGGACACAACTATGGCTACACCTTC. It codes for CASSAGHNYGYTF.